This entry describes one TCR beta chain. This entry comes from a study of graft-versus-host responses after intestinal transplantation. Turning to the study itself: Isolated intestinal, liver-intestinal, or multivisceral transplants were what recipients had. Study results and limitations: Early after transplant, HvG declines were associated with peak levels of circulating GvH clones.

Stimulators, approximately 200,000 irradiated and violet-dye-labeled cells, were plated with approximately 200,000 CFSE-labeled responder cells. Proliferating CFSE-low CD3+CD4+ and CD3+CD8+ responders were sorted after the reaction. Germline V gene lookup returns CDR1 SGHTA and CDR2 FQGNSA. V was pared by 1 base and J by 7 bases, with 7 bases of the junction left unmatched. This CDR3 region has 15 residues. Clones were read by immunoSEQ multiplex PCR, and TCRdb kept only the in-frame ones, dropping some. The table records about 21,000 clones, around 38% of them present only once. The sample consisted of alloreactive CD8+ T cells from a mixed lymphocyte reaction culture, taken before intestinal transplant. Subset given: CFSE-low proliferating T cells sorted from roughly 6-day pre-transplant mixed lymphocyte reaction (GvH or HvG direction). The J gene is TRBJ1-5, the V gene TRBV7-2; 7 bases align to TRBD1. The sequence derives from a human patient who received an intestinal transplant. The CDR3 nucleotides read TGTGCCAGCAGCTTAGGAGGGGGCAGGTGGCAGCCCCAGCATTTT. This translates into CASSLGGGRWQPQHF. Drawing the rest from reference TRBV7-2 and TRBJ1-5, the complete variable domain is GAGVSQSPSNKVTEKGKDVELRCDPISGHTALYWYRQSLGQGLEFLIYFQGNSAPDKSGLPSDRFSAERTGGSVSTLTIQRTQQEDSAVYLCASSLGGGRWQPQHFGDGTRLSIL.